Following are 27 T cell receptor beta chains from one sample sequenced in a study of primary melanoma T cells and metastatic recurrence. Profiling relied on immunoSEQ multiplex PCR, and the TCRdb table lists in-frame clones only, not all of them. The specimen's table records 90 to 100 clones. The specimen was melanoma tumor tissue. The source is a human donor with melanoma.

Only a few counts were recorded for this clone. The chain uses TRBV28 and TRBJ2-1; 9 bases are shared with TRBD2. The junction had 0 bases not matched to a gene; V was cut back by 2 bases and J by 4 bases. Germline lookup yields CDR1 MDHEN and CDR2 SYDVKM. The CDR3 spans 14 residues. The CDR3 sequence is CASSLLAGYNEQFF. CDR3 in DNA: TGTGCCAGCAGTTTACTAGCGGGGTACAATGAGCAGTTCTTC.

The chain recombines TRBV11-3 with TRBJ1-4; no definite D call. The CDR3 has 16 residues. Trimming pared 0 bases from V and 0 bases from J, leaving 8 bases between. The germline V gene encodes CDR1 SGHNT and CDR2 YENEEA. The CDR3 sequence is CASSLERGATNEKLFF. In DNA form, the CDR3 reads TGTGCCAGCAGCTTAGAACGGGGTGCAACTAATGAAAAACTGTTTTTT. Variable domain in full (rest from reference TRBV11-3 and TRBJ1-4): EAGVVQSPRYKIIEKKQPVAFWCNPISGHNTLYWYLQNLGQGPELLIRYENEEAVDDSQLPKDRFSAERLKGVDSTLKIQPAELGDSAVYLCASSLERGATNEKLFFGSGTQLSVL.

This rearrangement joins TRBV11-3 to TRBJ2-5; D is undetermined. Per the germline V gene, CDR1 is SGHNT and CDR2 is YENEEA. The CDR3 extends over 16 amino acids. The V gene lost 5 bases and the J gene lost 2 bases, with 18 bases spanning the gap. The CDR3 reads CASSLRRSRMQETQYF. The CDR3, as DNA: TGTGCCAGCAGCCTACGGCGGAGCAGAATGCAAGAGACCCAGTACTTC.

The chain combines TRBV28 with TRBJ1-2, with 8 bases lining up with TRBD1. Germline V CDR1 and CDR2: MDHEN, SYDVKM. V lost 8 bases, J lost 2 bases, and 7 bases stayed unmatched. The CDR3 sequence is 14 residues long. The DNA for the CDR3 is TGTGCCAGCCGGAGGACAGGGAGAAACTATGGCTACACCTTC. This gives the protein CASRRTGRNYGYTF.

This clone was found a few times. The V call is TRBV11-3, the J call TRBJ1-1; 7 bases line up with TRBD1. CDR3 size: 15 residues. V lost 3 bases, J lost 11 bases, and 15 bases stayed unmatched. The germline V gene has CDR1 SGHNT and CDR2 YENEEA. In nucleotides, the CDR3 is TGTGCCAGCAGCTTCTTAACGGACAGGTACCTTGGTGCTTTCTTT. Amino acid sequence: CASSFLTDRYLGAFF.

The gene calls are TRBV14 and TRBJ1-1; TRBD1 matches 9 bases. Germline V gene lookup returns CDR1 SGHDN and CDR2 FVKESK. The CDR3 spans 13 residues. V dropped 10 bases and J dropped 1; count of bases not matched to a gene: 4. The CDR3, as DNA: TGTGCCACACAGGGGGCTGCGAACACTGAAGCTTTCTTT. Translation: CATQGAANTEAFF.

The J gene is TRBJ1-1, the V gene TRBV14; perhaps TRBD1 as D (5 bases). V lost 4 bases to trimming and J lost 0 bases, with 9 bases between them. There are 14 residues in the CDR3. From germline, CDR1 is SGHDN and CDR2 FVKESK. As DNA, the CDR3 is TGTGCCAGCAGCCTCGCAGGGATGAACACTGAAGCTTTCTTT. It translates to CASSLAGMNTEAFF.

V usage is TRBV7-6 and J usage is TRBJ2-3; 10 bases match TRBD2. The germline gives CDR1 SGHVS, CDR2 FNYEAQ. The CDR3 consists of 14 residues. V lost 4 bases to trimming and J lost 4 bases; unmatched junction nucleotides: 2. The CDR3 reads CASSWGLAPDTQYF. For the CDR3, the DNA is TGTGCCAGCAGCTGGGGACTAGCGCCAGATACGCAGTATTTT.

The chain joins TRBV9 to TRBJ2-7, with D maybe TRBD2 (5 bases). The V and J ends lost 5 bases and 2 bases respectively, with 8 bases between them. CDR1 and CDR2 from the germline V gene are SGDLS and YYNGEE. This CDR3 has 12 residues. The CDR3 sequence is CASSREPYEQYF. The CDR3 DNA is TGTGCCAGCAGTAGGGAGCCCTACGAGCAGTACTTC.

The chain carries TRBV6-8 and TRBJ2-2; D may correspond to TRBD1 or TRBD2 (5 bases each). V lost 0 bases to trimming and J lost 0 bases, with 8 bases between them. The CDR3 sequence is 16 residues long. The germline V gene encodes CDR1 MNHGY and CDR2 SAAAGT. Here the CDR3 reads CASSYSMGANTGELFF. CDR3 sequence (DNA): TGTGCCAGCAGTTACTCGATGGGGGCGAACACCGGGGAGCTGTTTTTT.

This clone has just a few counts. The genes are TRBV28 and TRBJ2-7, with TRBD2 matching over 14 bases. The CDR3 totals 16 residues. The V gene end was trimmed by 5 bases and the J gene end by 3 bases; junction bases not matched to a gene: 6. Per the germline V gene, CDR1 is MDHEN and CDR2 is SYDVKM. CDR3 coding DNA: TGTGCCAGCAGTCCGGGACTAGCGGGAGCCTACTACGAGCAGTACTTC. Encoded protein: CASSPGLAGAYYEQYF.

This rearrangement joins TRBV6-8 to TRBJ2-7; D might be TRBD1 (5 bases). The CDR3 runs to 15 residues. V was clipped by 5 bases and J by 7 bases, with 21 bases between them. CDR1 is MNHGY, CDR2 SAAAGT, per germline. The CDR3 sequence is CASSPTGLNGREQYF. CDR3 nucleotides: TGTGCCAGCAGTCCCACAGGTTTAAATGGTAGAGAGCAGTACTTC.

This chain links TRBV19 with TRBJ2-3; D possibly corresponds to TRBD1 (6 bases). This CDR3 is built from 15 residues. V lost 7 bases, J lost 5 bases, and 19 bases lay in between. Germline CDR1 LNHDA, CDR2 SQIVND (reference sequence). CDR3 DNA sequence: TGTGCCAGTAATAAGGGACAAGCCACCGGAGATACGCAGTATTTT. Translating it yields CASNKGQATGDTQYF. Using reference TRBV19 and TRBJ2-3 for the parts outside the CDR3, the full variable domain is DGGITQSPKYLFRKEGQNVTLSCEQNLNHDAMYWYRQDPGQGLRLIYYSQIVNDFQKGDIAEGYSVSREKKESFPLTVTSAQKNPTAFYLCASNKGQATGDTQYFGPGTRLTVL.

The rearrangement joins TRBV6-8 to TRBJ2-1, with 11 bases matching TRBD2. V gave up 0 bases and J gave up 7 bases; unmatched junction bases: 11. The CDR3 covers 18 residues. Germline V gene sequence: CDR1 MNHGY, CDR2 SAAAGT. The chain's CDR3 is CASSYSGTSGTPRNEQFF. The DNA of the CDR3 is TGTGCCAGCAGTTACTCCGGGACTAGCGGAACCCCGAGGAATGAGCAGTTCTTC.

V is TRBV7-1 and J is TRBJ2-1; 9 nucleotides match TRBD1. TRBV7-1 is noted as an ORF with a role that remains uncertain. CDR3 size: 18 residues. The V gene end was trimmed by 6 bases and the J gene end by 7 bases; junction bases not matched to a gene: 19. In DNA form, the CDR3 reads TGTGCCAGCAGTCCGACCGGGACAGGGTCCAATCTGGGTAATGAGCAGTTCTTC. As protein: CASSPTGTGSNLGNEQFF.

This clone is a singleton in its sample. V gene TRBV6-8 combines with J gene TRBJ1-3; 9 bases align to TRBD1. The germline gives CDR1 MNHGY, CDR2 SAAAGT. There are 17 residues in the CDR3. The J segment lost 4 bases and the V segment lost 6 bases, leaving 13 bases of the junction unmatched. The CDR3 sequence is CASSWAGRGTGGNTIYF. Written as DNA, the CDR3 is TGTGCCAGCAGCTGGGCCGGAAGAGGGACAGGGGGAAACACCATATATTTT.

This clone was observed once. V and J are TRBV28 and TRBJ1-1; weak D call: TRBD1 (5 bases). Germline V gives CDR1 MDHEN, CDR2 SYDVKM. V was pared by 5 bases and J by 2 bases, with 15 bases between. The CDR3 runs 15 residues. Here the CDR3 DNA reads TGTGCCAGCAGTCCTGTGGGGGAAGGAAACACTGAAGCTTTCTTT. As protein: CASSPVGEGNTEAFF.

This clone showed up just once. This chain links TRBV7-6 with TRBJ2-3, with TRBD2 identical over 8 bases. CDR3 length: 17 residues. Germline values: CDR1 SGHVS, CDR2 FNYEAQ. Trimming cost V 5 bases and J 2 bases; bases outside gene matches: 12. The CDR3 loop is CASSPRGERGYTDTQYF. The CDR3 DNA reads as TGTGCCAGCAGCCCCCGGGGGGAGCGGGGGTACACAGATACGCAGTATTTT.

This CDR3 is CASIPGQGARLTYEQYF. CDR3 nucleotide sequence: TGTGCCAGCATCCCGGGACAGGGGGCGCGTCTGACCTACGAGCAGTACTTC. The rearrangement uses TRBV6-8 and TRBJ2-7; 12 bases are a match to TRBD1. With 7 bases clipped from V and 2 bases from J, the junction kept 12 bases outside the gene matches. From germline, CDR1 is MNHGY and CDR2 SAAAGT. CDR3 length equals 17 residues.

V is TRBV28 and J is TRBJ2-2, with D possibly TRBD1 on 6 matching bases. Per germline, CDR1 MDHEN and CDR2 SYDVKM. The V end was cut by 5 bases, the J end by 4 bases, with 8 bases between. The CDR3 contains 13 residues. The chain's CDR3 is CASSRRGTGELFF. DNA of the CDR3: TGTGCCAGCAGTCGCAGGGGCACCGGGGAGCTGTTTTTT. Together with reference TRBV28 and TRBJ2-2, the CDR3 gives the full variable domain: DVKVTQSSRYLVKRTGEKVFLECVQDMDHENMFWYRQDPGLGLRLIYFSYDVKMKEKGDIPEGYSVSREKKERFSLILESASTNQTSMYLCASSRRGTGELFFGEGSRLTVL.

V gene TRBV11-3 combines with J gene TRBJ1-4, with 7 nucleotides matching TRBD1. The CDR3 runs to 16 residues. The germline V gene has CDR1 SGHNT and CDR2 YENEEA. Losses at the gene ends were 5 bases for V and 4 bases for J; bases not matched to a gene: 10. CDR3 amino acids: CASSAPGGQLNEKLFF. The CDR3 nucleotides are TGTGCCAGCAGCGCACCTGGGGGACAGCTTAATGAAAAACTGTTTTTT.

This clone was picked up one time. V and J are TRBV7-5 and TRBJ2-1; the table's D call, TRBD1, has no DNA check behind it. TRBV7-5 is marked as a pseudogene. This CDR3 spans 15 amino acids. The chain's CDR3 is CASSLGDMSYNEQFF. The DNA for the CDR3 is TGTGCCAGCAGCTTAGGGGACATGTCCTATAATGAGCAGTTCTTC.

V usage is TRBV6-8 and J usage is TRBJ1-2; 7 bases are a match to TRBD1. Germline V gives CDR1 MNHGY, CDR2 SAAAGT. This CDR3 is built from 14 residues. V shed 1 base, J shed 7 bases, and the junction held 6 bases outside the gene matches. This CDR3 reads CASSYLDRAPGYTF. The DNA of the CDR3 is TGTGCCAGCAGTTACTTAGACAGGGCTCCTGGCTACACCTTC.

This chain uses TRBV7-6 with TRBJ2-5, with D perhaps TRBD1 (5 bases). Trimming removed 3 bases from V and 4 bases from J, with 12 bases in between. The CDR3 runs 14 residues. Germline values: CDR1 SGHVS, CDR2 FNYEAQ. CDR3 nucleotide sequence: TGTGCCAGCAGCTTGCAAGGGGTGGGAGAGACCCAGTACTTC. Protein product: CASSLQGVGETQYF.

The CDR3 DNA sequence: TGTGCCAGCAGTGCCCAGGGGTCTAGCACAGATACGCAGTATTTT. Translated, it gives CASSAQGSSTDTQYF. J is TRBJ2-3 and V is TRBV7-7, with a possible D match to TRBD1 (6 bases). Germline CDR1 and CDR2: SSHAT and FNYEAQ (reference sequence). CDR3 length equals 15 residues. V dropped 6 bases and J dropped 0 bases, with 13 bases sitting between them.

The chain is built from TRBV19 and TRBJ1-3; TRBD1 is a possible D gene (5 bases). In germline, CDR1 is LNHDA, CDR2 SQIVND (reference sequence). The CDR3 loop spans 16 amino acids. V lost 5 bases, J lost 0 bases, and 14 bases lay in between. The CDR3 loop is CASSPSTDFSGNTIYF. The CDR3 nucleotides read TGTGCCAGTAGTCCCTCGACAGACTTCTCTGGAAACACCATATATTTT.

The chain employs TRBV5-1 and TRBJ2-6; perhaps TRBD2 as D (6 bases). Germline V gene data show CDR1 as SGHRS and CDR2 as YFSETQ. Trimming took 4 bases from V and 0 from J, leaving 14 bases between them. This CDR3 spans 17 amino acids. The DNA of the CDR3 is TGCGCCAGCAGCCCGGGGGACGAAAGCTCTGGGGCCAACGTCCTGACTTTC. This encodes CASSPGDESSGANVLTF.